Listed below are T cell receptor beta chains from one sample, sequenced in a study of shared clonotypes between healthy human individuals. Sequenced by immunoSEQ multiplex PCR; TCRdb stores in-frame clones only, minus some. The sample carries about 2.4 million clones, 80% to 95% recorded once. Source material: naive CD4+ T cells from PBMCs. These receptors originate from a man between 18 and 29 years old in good health. Some clones in this sample may be carry-over from other donors' samples. The CDR3 runs from the conserved cysteine through the conserved F or W. D genes are given only for firm matches. Rows may omit the clone size; those that give it use once, few, many or a size class.

clone_size,j_call,d_call,v_call,cdr3_aa,cdr3_nt
-,TRBJ1-2,-,TRBV29-1,CSAAGTANYGYTF,TGCAGCGCAGCCGGGACCGCGAACTATGGCTACACCTTC
-,TRBJ2-2,-,TRBV5-1,CASSLVSENTGELFF,TGCGCCAGCAGCTTGGTTAGCGAGAACACCGGGGAGCTGTTTTTT
-,TRBJ2-5,TRBD1,TRBV5-4,CASSLGTGGKKTQYF,TGTGCCAGCAGCTTGGGGACAGGGGGCAAAAAGACCCAGTACTTC
-,TRBJ2-5,TRBD2,TRBV11-2,CASSLDLSGRGETQYF,TGTGCCAGCAGCCTAGACTTAAGCGGGAGAGGGGAGACCCAGTACTTC
once,TRBJ2-6,-,TRBV11-1,CASSSGSLSGANVLTF,TGTGCCAGCAGCTCGGGGTCTCTCTCTGGGGCCAACGTCCTGACTTTC
-,TRBJ2-7,TRBD1,TRBV28,CASSPTSGTGANF,TGTGCCAGCAGTCCAACATCCGGGACAGGGGCAAACTTC
once,TRBJ2-3,TRBD2,TRBV6-4,CASSDRASGSTDTQYF,TGTGCCAGCAGTGACAGGGCTAGCGGAAGCACAGATACGCAGTATTTT
-,TRBJ1-4,-,TRBV5-6,CASSSHAASGEKLFF,TGTGCCAGCAGTTCCCACGCGGCCTCGGGAGAAAAACTGTTTTTT
few,TRBJ2-3,-,TRBV7-8,CASSLGGRTDTQYF,TGTGCCAGCAGCTTAGGCGGTCGCACAGATACGCAGTATTTT
-,TRBJ2-7,-,TRBV28,CASSFGRVPEQYF,TGTGCCAGCAGTTTCGGCAGGGTTCCCGAGCAGTACTTC
-,TRBJ2-1,TRBD2,TRBV27,CASSPRLAGSSYNEQFF,TGTGCCAGCAGTCCGCGACTAGCGGGAAGCTCCTACAATGAGCAGTTCTTC
-,TRBJ2-7,-,TRBV15,CATSREGAGLYEQYF,TGTGCCACCAGCAGAGAAGGTGCAGGGCTCTACGAGCAGTACTTC
-,TRBJ2-2,-,TRBV11-2,CASSRRGRLTGELFF,TGTGCCAGCAGCCGGAGGGGGCGACTCACCGGGGAGCTGTTTTTT
-,TRBJ1-5,-,TRBV6-1,CASSEGTNQPQHF,TGTGCCAGCAGTGAAGGGACTAATCAGCCCCAGCATTTT
-,TRBJ2-7,TRBD1,TRBV18,CATSLRQGEDEQYF,TGTGCCACCTCCCTCCGACAGGGGGAAGATGAGCAGTACTTC
-,TRBJ1-6,TRBD1,TRBV28,CASSSGGLVDSPLHF,TGTGCCAGCAGTTCAGGGGGCTTAGTTGATTCACCCCTCCACTTT
-,TRBJ2-3,-,TRBV10-2,CASSELRGIDTQYF,TGCGCCAGCAGTGAGCTCCGGGGGATAGATACGCAGTATTTT
-,TRBJ2-1,-,TRBV29-1,CSVRLWGSYNEQFF,TGCAGCGTTCGTCTCTGGGGTTCCTACAATGAGCAGTTCTTC
few,TRBJ1-1,-,TRBV30,CAWITGASEAFF,TGTGCCTGGATTACCGGGGCATCTGAAGCTTTCTTT
-,TRBJ2-1,-,TRBV28,CASTIAGAAGYNEQFF,TGTGCCAGCACTATAGCAGGAGCGGCGGGGTACAATGAGCAGTTCTTC
-,TRBJ2-5,-,TRBV30,CAFRGQETQYF,TGTGCCTTTAGGGGTCAGGAGACCCAGTACTTC
once,TRBJ2-1,TRBD2,TRBV10-2,CASSPSSGVYNEQFF,TGCGCCAGCAGTCCCTCTAGCGGAGTATACAATGAGCAGTTCTTC
-,TRBJ2-7,TRBD2,TRBV6-1,CASRPGLASYEQYF,TGTGCCAGCAGGCCGGGACTAGCGAGCTACGAGCAGTACTTC
-,TRBJ2-5,-,TRBV18,CASSPREYQETQYF,TGTGCCAGCTCACCAAGGGAGTACCAAGAGACCCAGTACTTC
-,TRBJ2-7,-,TRBV6-6,CASSRETTSYEQYF,TGTGCCAGCAGCCGGGAGACTACCTCCTACGAGCAGTACTTC
-,TRBJ2-1,TRBD2,TRBV5-6,CASSSSGSGLYNEQFF,TGTGCCAGCAGCTCTAGCGGGAGCGGGCTCTACAATGAGCAGTTCTTC
-,TRBJ1-2,-,TRBV4-1,CASSPGAERGGYTF,TGCGCCAGCAGCCCTGGGGCAGAACGGGGTGGCTACACCTTC
-,TRBJ2-7,-,TRBV21-1,CASITLLYEQYF,TGTGCCAGCATCACACTCCTGTACGAGCAGTACTTC
-,TRBJ1-2,-,TRBV28,CASTGFIGGYTF,TGTGCCAGCACAGGGTTCATTGGTGGCTACACCTTC
once,TRBJ2-5,TRBD2,TRBV28,CASRMTSGRIETQYF,TGTGCCAGCAGGATGACTAGCGGGAGGATAGAGACCCAGTACTTC
-,TRBJ2-1,TRBD2,TRBV5-6,CASSFRRLAGWNEQFF,TGTGCCAGCAGCTTCCGAAGACTAGCGGGATGGAATGAGCAGTTCTTC
-,TRBJ1-1,TRBD1,TRBV19,CASSRPGQGAEAFF,TGTGCCAGTAGTCGACCGGGACAGGGGGCCGAGGCTTTCTTT
-,TRBJ2-7,TRBD1,TRBV27,CASSLKAFGTGTHEQYF,TGTGCCAGCAGTTTAAAGGCTTTCGGGACAGGGACCCACGAGCAGTACTTC
-,TRBJ2-1,TRBD2,TRBV5-1,CASSLAASGSSYNEQFF,TGCGCCAGCAGCTTGGCGGCTAGCGGGAGCTCCTACAATGAGCAGTTCTTC
-,TRBJ2-1,TRBD2,TRBV6-1,CASSEVWEGYLDEQFF,TGTGCCAGCAGTGAAGTATGGGAGGGGTATTTAGATGAGCAGTTCTTC
-,TRBJ2-7,TRBD2,TRBV9,CASSAGLAGTSSSYEQYF,TGTGCCAGCAGCGCCGGACTAGCGGGAACAAGTAGCTCCTACGAGCAGTACTTC
-,TRBJ2-5,TRBD1,TRBV5-1,CASSPGQGGGQETQYF,TGCGCCAGCAGCCCCGGACAGGGAGGCGGCCAAGAGACCCAGTACTTC
few,TRBJ2-7,-,TRBV7-9,CASSVTYEQYF,TGTGCCAGCAGCGTGACCTACGAGCAGTACTTC
-,TRBJ2-2,-,TRBV28,CASSLTGRYTGELFF,TGTGCCAGCAGTTTAACGGGGAGGTACACCGGGGAGCTGTTTTTT
-,TRBJ2-1,-,TRBV6-5,CASSYSWDSYNEQFF,TGTGCCAGCAGTTACTCATGGGACTCCTACAATGAGCAGTTCTTC
-,TRBJ2-1,-,TRBV6-4,CASSRDSHNEQFF,TGTGCCAGCAGCCGGGACTCGCACAATGAGCAGTTCTTC
-,TRBJ2-3,-,TRBV19,CASSISGPQGGDTQYF,TGTGCCAGTAGTATCAGCGGGCCCCAAGGGGGAGATACGCAGTATTTT
once,TRBJ1-1,-,TRBV9,CASSRAGDEIGSTEAFF,TGTGCCAGCAGCCGAGCGGGAGACGAGATCGGGAGCACTGAAGCTTTCTTT
-,TRBJ2-2,-,TRBV9,CASKRRDGELFF,TGTGCCAGCAAAAGGAGGGACGGGGAGCTGTTTTTT
-,TRBJ2-7,-,TRBV5-1,CASSPETLTPYEQYF,TGCGCCAGCAGCCCCGAAACGCTGACCCCCTACGAGCAGTACTTC
-,TRBJ2-3,-,TRBV5-1,CASSLSGGAPTDTQYF,TGCGCCAGCAGCTTGTCGGGGGGCGCCCCCACAGATACGCAGTATTTT
once,TRBJ2-1,-,TRBV18,CASSPAMTEKQFF,TGTGCCAGCTCACCAGCCATGACAGAGAAGCAGTTCTTC
-,TRBJ2-7,-,TRBV7-3,CASSSWAPPEQYF,TGTGCCAGCAGCTCCTGGGCGCCTCCCGAGCAGTACTTC
-,TRBJ2-1,-,TRBV5-8,CASSLGGAYNEQFF,TGTGCCAGCAGCTTGGGAGGGGCCTACAATGAGCAGTTCTTC
-,TRBJ2-4,-,TRBV23-1,CASPSRPQGELAKNIQYF,TGCGCCAGCCCCTCTAGACCACAGGGTGAACTAGCCAAAAACATTCAGTACTTC